This T cell receptor (beta chain) was found in a study of immune heterogeneity within non-small cell lung tumors. Study background: Squamous cell carcinomas accounted for 4 of the tumors, non-squamous carcinomas for around 10, and 1 was not otherwise specified.

This clonotype is judged medium-sized. The target antigen is unknown. Template material for each sample was approximately 0.65 ug of bulk tumor genomic DNA. Spaced far apart, several biopsies were taken from each primary tumor during surgery. The cohort was untreated, with newly diagnosed non-small cell lung cancer undergoing curative surgery. Study findings and constraints: Identical dominant CDR3 beta clonotypes showed recurrence across tumor sites within a patient, and site-unique high-frequency clones were also present.

This CDR3 region has 15 residues. V was clipped by 0 bases and J by 7 bases; unmatched bases: 9. Looked up from germline, CDR1 is DFQATT and CDR2 is SNEGSKA (reference sequence). Multiplex PCR relied on 32 V and 13 J primers to amplify TCR beta CDR3. Each CDR3 protein gets one entry after TCRdb re-called the multiplex PCR reads with MiXCR. The sample contains more than 9,000 distinct CDR3 sequences, 25% to 35% of which appear only once. The sequencing sample was made of lung tumor tissue. This chain connects TRBV20-1 to TRBJ2-7; 10 bases align to TRBD2. This TCR came from a woman in her sixties or seventies with non-small cell lung cancer. As DNA, the CDR3 is TGCAGTGCTAGAGATTTTACTAGCGGGACGCGGGAGCAGTACTTC. Amino acids: CSARDFTSGTREQYF.